The source of this T cell receptor (beta chain) is a study of T-cell memory formation after mild COVID-19 (dated by TCRdb to the early 2020s). For the study in its entirety: Most TCR sequence clusters were specific to one of the two donors. T-cell clones expanding and contracting after mild COVID-19 in two donors were tracked by longitudinal TCRalpha and TCRbeta repertoire sequencing. Two young, previously healthy adult volunteers, one female and one male, were included in the cohort.

The paper as a whole reports these results and caveats: Contracting CD4+ clones appeared mostly in the CM and EM memory subsets, whereas CD8+ clones were enriched in EMRA. Balanced CD4/CD8 phenotypes were observed for clones contracting from day 15 to 85, whereas a bias towards CD4+ was observed for a second wave of clones expanding from day 15 to 37. Some responding clones were detected in pre-infection memory, suggesting pre-existing cross-reactive memory T cells joined the SARS-CoV-2 response. The study included only a couple of mild cases, and larger cohorts that include severe cases with pre-infection samples were judged to be necessary. SARS-CoV-2 specificity of the second-wave clones peaking on day 37 was not confirmed.

A distance of 16 bases separates the germline ends of V and J, which lose 4 bases and 7 bases respectively. The CDR3 has 14 amino acids, counting the end cysteine and phenylalanine. CDR3 DNA only is kept here, 42 bases in frame from base 1. CDR1 and CDR2 are read off the germline V gene (reference sequence) as LGHDT and YNNKEL. Ficoll-Paque density gradient centrifugation was used to isolate PBMCs. The listed sequencing device is Illumina NovaSeq 6000. TCRalpha and TCRbeta cDNA libraries were constructed by 5'RACE with constant-segment primers, with sample barcodes and unique molecular identifiers being introduced. RNA was extracted from every sample with Trizol reagent. Amplification of the libraries took two PCR steps, and the second step added a second sample barcode plus Illumina TruSeq adapters. Sequencing of the libraries was done on an Illumina NovaSeq, producing 2 x 150 bp paired-end reads. On the study's bioinformatics: The reads were demultiplexed and collapsed into UMI-guided consensus sequences using migec v1.2.7. Using mixcr v2.1.11, UMI consensuses were aligned to TRA and TRB V and J templates and then assembled into clonotypes. A clonotype was counted as expanded or contracted only if both edgeR and NoisET called the change significant, with noise models trained on biological replicates. edgeR calls used a false discovery rate-adjusted p below 0.01 and a log2 fold-change threshold of 1. PCA with hierarchical clustering of max-normalized trajectories of the 1000 most abundant clonotypes was used as exploratory dynamics analysis. The CD4 or CD8 phenotype of responding clones was assigned using the separately sequenced CD4+ and CD8+ repertoires. TCRdb took the public reads, trimmed them with fastp at Q25, ran MiXCR for clone calling and kept in-frame beta chains. Each entry is one CDR3 protein sequence, shown with its most common DNA and genes. What appears here as the V and J calls and clone size reflects TCRdb's work, not the paper's. The sample table holds fewer than 600,000 distinct CDR3 sequences, of which 20% to 25% were seen once. The ten largest clones represent around 9.2% of the sample.

For this clonotype: Its recognized antigen is unknown. No much larger clonotype is one base removed from it; base qualities were not supplied.

This sequence uses TRBV3-1 and TRBJ1-2; the best D guess is TRBD1, with 6 bases matching. Sequences were obtained from PBMCs or a T cell subset sorted from them (not recorded which). The clonotype comes from an adult woman who had mild COVID-19 (a few samples of this study predate the infection). The sample titles of this study are shuffled in the database, so cell type and time point are left out; the donor was told from shared clones. The DNA sequence follows: TGTGCCAGCAGCCCCGATGGGGGCGTTTTTGGCTACACCTTC. This yields the protein CASSPDGGVFGYTF. Here the CDR3 is joined to the reference TRBV3-1 and TRBJ1-2 genes, and the full variable domain is: DTAVSQTPKYLVTQMGNDKSIKCEQNLGHDTMYWYKQDSKKFLKIMFSYNNKELIINETVPNRFSPKSPDKAHLNLHINSLELGDSAVYFCASSPDGGVFGYTFGSGTRLTVV.